Presented here are 16 T cell receptor beta chains from one specimen sequenced in a study of blood T cell dynamics during melanoma immunotherapy. Assay used: immunoSEQ multiplex PCR; TCRdb lists only in-frame clones, some missing. The sample has about 10,000 clones, about 89% seen once. Regarding time point: pre-treatment baseline. The sample was blood, taken from a patient treated with checkpoint blockade. These receptors all come from a human donor with melanoma.

This clone was detected only once. The rearrangement joins TRBV4-3 to TRBJ2-2; 10 bases map to TRBD1. J gave up 5 bases and V 2 bases, and 8 bases lay outside the gene matches. Germline V gene data show CDR1 as LGHNA and CDR2 as YSLEER. This CDR3 has 17 residues. CDR3 region: CASSQSTGGSLTGELFF. CDR3 DNA sequence: TGCGCCAGCAGCCAATCGACAGGGGGCTCGTTAACCGGGGAGCTGTTTTTT.

The rearrangement uses TRBV15 and TRBJ2-7, with D possibly TRBD2 on 5 matching bases. The germline CDR1 and CDR2 sequences are LNHNV and YYDKDF (reference sequence). CDR3 length: 15 residues. Trimming shortened V by 5 bases and J by 3 bases, and 17 bases separated the two germline ends. Here the CDR3 DNA reads TGTGCCACCAGCCCAAGCCGGGGTTCCCGCTACGAGCAGTACTTC. Its protein product is CATSPSRGSRYEQYF.

The chain joins TRBV28 to TRBJ1-2, with D maybe TRBD1 (6 bases). This CDR3 is 14 amino acids long. Germline lookup yields CDR1 MDHEN and CDR2 SYDVKM. V was trimmed by 3 bases and J by 1 base, leaving 9 bases between them. In DNA, the CDR3 is TGTGCCAGCAGTTTTTCCAGGGGTAACTATGGCTACACCTTC. It yields the protein CASSFSRGNYGYTF.

In this sample, this clone turned up a few times. The chain links TRBV27 to TRBJ2-1; no clear D. Looked up from germline, CDR1 is MNHEY and CDR2 is SMNVEV (reference sequence). CDR3 size: 15 residues. The V and J ends lost 5 bases and 2 bases respectively, with 13 bases between them. The CDR3 DNA sequence: TGTGCCAGCAGTCTATTTGACGTAGCCTACAATGAGCAGTTCTTC. Translated: CASSLFDVAYNEQFF.

The rearrangement links TRBV6-5 to TRBJ1-2; the D gene is possibly TRBD1 (6 bases). V was shortened by 10 bases and J by 8 bases, with 23 bases between the two germline ends. Germline-derived CDR1 and CDR2 are MNHEY and SVGAGI. The CDR3 is 14 amino acids. The CDR3 loop reads CAISRGGGGVGYTF. CDR3 nucleotide sequence: TGTGCCATTTCAAGGGGGGGAGGAGGGGTCGGCTACACCTTC.

The V call is TRBV5-6, the J call TRBJ2-1; possibly TRBD2 for D (5 bases). Trimming took 0 bases from V and 9 from J, leaving 7 bases between them. CDR3 length: 12 residues. Germline CDR1 is SGHDT and CDR2 is YYEEEE. The CDR3 nucleotides read TGTGCCAGCAGCTTGGGGGAGACTGAGCAGTTCTTC. It yields the protein CASSLGETEQFF.

This rearrangement joins TRBV7-4 to TRBJ2-1, with 14 bases matching TRBD2. The CDR3 has 17 residues. V trimming: 1 base; J trimming: 10 bases; junction bases outside the gene matches: 9. Germline CDR1 and CDR2: SGHVT and SQSDAQ. CDR3 region: CASSLEGGGLAGVEQFF. The DNA of the CDR3 is TGTGCCAGCAGCTTAGAAGGAGGGGGACTAGCGGGAGTGGAGCAGTTCTTC.

The V and J genes are TRBV7-2 and TRBJ2-1; 9 bases line up with TRBD1. Germline V gene sequence: CDR1 SGHTA, CDR2 FQGNSA. This CDR3 has 15 amino acids. Trimming cost V 6 bases and J 6 bases; bases outside gene matches: 9. The CDR3 DNA reads TGTGCCAGCAGGCGTCCCGGGACAGGGAGCAATGAGCAGTTCTTC. Translation gives CASRRPGTGSNEQFF.

A single count supports this clone. The gene calls are TRBV28 and TRBJ1-2; D may be TRBD1 (5 bases). V lost 9 bases, J lost 4 bases, and 18 bases lay in between. The germline V gene has CDR1 MDHEN and CDR2 SYDVKM. The CDR3 covers 14 residues. The CDR3 here is CASRAWAGFYGYTF. The CDR3 region has the DNA TGTGCCAGTCGGGCATGGGCAGGGTTCTATGGCTACACCTTC.

This chain links TRBV14 with TRBJ2-7; unclear D gene. Germline V gene data show CDR1 as SGHDN and CDR2 as FVKESK. The germline V and J ends were trimmed by 0 bases and 1 base, with 7 bases remaining between them. The CDR3 sequence is 14 residues long. In DNA, the CDR3 is TGTGCCAGCAGCCAAGATGGGCAGTCCTACGAGCAGTACTTC. It yields the protein CASSQDGQSYEQYF.

The CDR3 here is CASSWGLAGYNEQFF. The DNA of the CDR3 is TGTGCCAGCAGCTGGGGACTAGCGGGATACAATGAGCAGTTCTTC. The chain links TRBV6-5 to TRBJ2-1; TRBD2 aligns across 13 bases. The V gene's germline CDR1 is MNHEY and CDR2 SVGAGI. Trimming removed 6 bases from V and 4 bases from J; junction bases left unmatched: 3. The CDR3 consists of 15 residues.

The chain combines TRBV19 with TRBJ1-4, with D tentatively TRBD1 (5 bases). This CDR3 is 15 amino acids long. The V end was cut by 7 bases, the J end by 8 bases, with 20 bases between. In germline, CDR1 is LNHDA, CDR2 SQIVND (reference sequence). Written as DNA, the CDR3 is TGTGCCAGTACCTCACGGGGGGGGTATCGAGAAAAACTGTTTTTT. Protein: CASTSRGGYREKLFF.

The chain employs TRBV5-5 and TRBJ1-1; D might be TRBD1 (6 bases). Per the germline V gene, CDR1 is SGHKS and CDR2 is YYEKEE (reference sequence). Trimming removed 2 bases from V and 1 base from J, with 18 bases in between. The CDR3 covers 17 residues. CDR3 in amino acids: CASSFLGAPRGNTEAFF. The CDR3 nucleotides are TGTGCCAGCAGCTTCTTGGGGGCCCCTCGGGGGAACACTGAAGCTTTCTTT.

The chain couples TRBV18 to TRBJ1-2; D unclear. CDR1 is KGHSH, CDR2 LQKENI, per germline. Trimming shortened V by 3 bases and J by 0 bases, and 8 bases separated the two germline ends. CDR3 length: 14 amino acids. The CDR3 loop reads CASSPDPANYGYTF. In DNA, the CDR3 is TGTGCCAGCTCACCGGATCCAGCTAACTATGGCTACACCTTC.

This clone came up once. This sequence joins TRBV6-1 and TRBJ2-5; 9 bases map to TRBD1. CDR3 length equals 14 residues. V shed 4 bases and J 5 bases; nucleotides not matched to a gene: 5. Germline CDR1 MNHNS, CDR2 SASEGT. CDR3 protein: CASSGQGGVETQYF. The CDR3 coding sequence is TGTGCCAGCAGTGGACAGGGGGGCGTGGAGACCCAGTACTTC.

The V and J genes are TRBV4-1 and TRBJ2-3, with no clear D. The germline V gene has CDR1 MGHRA and CDR2 YSYEKL. V was shortened by 0 bases and J by 9 bases, with 10 bases between the two germline ends. This CDR3 is 13 amino acids long. As DNA, the CDR3 is TGCGCCAGCAGCCAAGATCTGAAGGTAACGCAGTATTTT. Translation gives CASSQDLKVTQYF.